This T cell receptor (beta chain) derives from a study of blood T cell repertoires in COVID-19. The overall study: Acute and convalescent COVID-19 specimens originated in the United States, Italy and Spain. The cDNA or gDNA used as material had been derived from T cells, B-cell-depleted T cells, or PBMCs.

The CDR3 has 15 amino acids. V lost 5 bases, J lost 4 bases, and 4 bases stayed unmatched. Germline values: CDR1 SGHTA, CDR2 FQGNSA. The protocol was immunoSEQ multiplex PCR, while the TCRdb copy is restricted to in-frame clones and leaves out a portion. This table holds roughly 320,000 clones, 70% to 90% found once. In its sample, this clone was seen many times. The sample taken for sequencing was peripheral blood. The sequence came from a man between 65 and 79 years old with acute or convalescent COVID-19. This chain links TRBV7-2 with TRBJ1-6; 8 bases align to TRBD1. The CDR3 loop is CASSPRQGYNSPLHF. The CDR3 nucleotides are TGTGCCAGCAGCCCTCGACAGGGGTATAATTCACCCCTCCACTTT.